These 15 T cell receptor beta chains were sequenced from one sample in a study of early T cells in non-severe SARS-CoV-2 infection (dated by TCRdb to the early 2020s). Receptor amplification or capture employed 5' RACE. Sequencing used a NextSeq 500. Using fastp trimming at Q25 and MiXCR clonotype assembly, TCRdb reanalyzed the public sequencing data and kept in-frame beta chains. Records with the same CDR3 protein are collapsed into one entry carrying the most frequent genes and DNA. The sample data list around 76,000 distinct CDR3 sequences, and 10% to 12% of these were observed just once. The ten largest clones represent around 4.7% of the sample. Sequencing input: whole blood. The receptors were gathered from an adult who was a healthcare worker with PCR-confirmed SARS-CoV-2 infection or an uninfected control (not recorded which).

Only a few counts were recorded for this clonotype. This chain uses TRBV14 with TRBJ2-7; no firm D call. The CDR3 is 14 amino acids. V was clipped by 0 bases and J by 3 bases, with 9 bases between them. Germline V gene lookup returns CDR1 SGHDN and CDR2 FVKESK. Written as DNA, the CDR3 is TGTGCCAGCAGCCAAGAGCCCGGGTTCTACGAGCAGTACTTC. This codes for CASSQEPGFYEQYF.

The J gene is TRBJ1-4, the V gene TRBV9, with D perhaps TRBD1 (5 bases). There are 16 residues in the CDR3. V was pared by 3 bases and J by 6 bases, with 18 bases between. CDR1 and CDR2 (germline): SGDLS, YYNGEE. CDR3 sequence (DNA): TGTGCCAGCAGCGATCAAAGGGGCAGGGATTATGAAAAACTGTTTTTT. Translation gives CASSDQRGRDYEKLFF.

The chain couples TRBV20-1 to TRBJ1-5; D remains unclear. Germline V CDR1 and CDR2: DFQATT, SNEGSKA (reference sequence). V shed 4 bases and J shed 5 bases, with 9 bases lying between them. This CDR3 comprises 12 residues. The CDR3 region has the DNA TGCAGTGCTAAGACGGACTATCAGCCCCAGCATTTT. Amino acid sequence: CSAKTDYQPQHF.

This clonotype was counted ten times or more. The J gene is TRBJ2-7, the V gene TRBV3-1, with 11 nucleotides matching TRBD1. Germline V CDR1 and CDR2: LGHDT, YNNKEL (reference sequence). This CDR3 region has 16 residues. Trimming at V came to 0 bases and at J to 4 bases, leaving 5 bases not matched to a gene. The CDR3 DNA reads as TGTGCCAGCAGCCAAGATGGGACAGGGGGTGGATACGAGCAGTACTTC. Its translation: CASSQDGTGGGYEQYF.

This clonotype occurred a few times. CDR3 coding DNA: TGTGCCAGCAGCTGGGGACAGGGCTCGAACACCGGGGAGCTGTTTTTT. Residues: CASSWGQGSNTGELFF. This chain connects TRBV11-3 to TRBJ2-2; TRBD1 aligns across 9 bases. CDR1 is SGHNT and CDR2 is YENEEA in the germline V gene. V lost 4 bases to trimming and J lost 0 bases; unmatched junction nucleotides: 3. This CDR3 is built from 16 residues.

This clonotype was counted at least ten times. The genes are TRBV6-2 or TRBV6-3 and TRBJ1-2, with D possibly TRBD1 on 6 matching bases. Per germline, CDR1 MNHEY and CDR2 SVGEGT. The CDR3 covers 13 residues. V dropped 6 bases and J dropped 4 bases, with 12 bases sitting between them. The CDR3 DNA reads TGTGCCAGCAGCCGCCCGGACAGCTATGGCTACACCTTC. It encodes CASSRPDSYGYTF.

The table lists this clonotype with many counts. Germline and junction disagree at one end, which may indicate a read error. The J gene is TRBJ2-2, the V gene TRBV7-7; 9 nucleotides match TRBD1. CDR1 is SSHAT, CDR2 FNYEAQ, per germline (reference sequence). The CDR3 is made up of 15 amino acids. Here the CDR3 DNA reads TGTGCTAGCAGCGCGGGACAGGGAAACACCGGGGAGCTGTTTTTT. Protein sequence: CASSAGQGNTGELFF.

This clonotype was seen a handful of times. The genes are TRBV29-1 and TRBJ1-1, with unresolved D. With 7 bases removed from V and 4 bases from J, the gap between germline ends came to 19 bases. Germline V gene sequence: CDR1 SQVTM, CDR2 ANQGSEA. This CDR3 has 14 residues. The DNA for the CDR3 is TGCAGCGCCGGTGGCGTCGTGGAGGGCACTGAAGCTTTCTTT. Protein: CSAGGVVEGTEAFF.

The sample holds many counts of this clonotype. V usage is TRBV6-5 and J usage is TRBJ2-1; 8 positions agree with TRBD1. Germline values: CDR1 MNHEY, CDR2 SVGAGI. Trimming removed 5 bases from V and 6 bases from J; junction bases left unmatched: 6. There are 14 residues in the CDR3. CDR3 nucleotides: TGTGCCAGCAGTCGGACAGGGTCGGGCAATGAGCAGTTCTTC. Translating gives CASSRTGSGNEQFF.

This clonotype was detected ten times or more. The chain couples TRBV7-9 to TRBJ2-1; 10 nucleotides align to TRBD2. Trimming removed 10 bases from V and 8 bases from J; junction bases left unmatched: 11. This CDR3 has 14 amino acids. Per the germline V gene, CDR1 is SEHNR and CDR2 is FQNEAQ (reference sequence). The CDR3: CAISLASGGYEQFF. The DNA of the CDR3 is TGTGCCATCTCCTTGGCTAGCGGGGGCTATGAGCAGTTCTTC.

This chain joins TRBV6-5 and TRBJ1-1; D possibly corresponds to TRBD1 (5 bases). Per germline, CDR1 MNHEY and CDR2 SVGAGI. This CDR3 region has 14 residues. The V end lost 2 bases, the J end lost 3 bases, and 10 bases lay between the germline ends. The CDR3 DNA sequence: TGTGCCAGCAGTTACACCAGGGTGGACACTGAAGCTTTCTTT. It is translated as CASSYTRVDTEAFF.

The rearrangement uses TRBV3-1 and TRBJ2-5; the D gene is possibly TRBD2 (5 bases). V shed 6 bases and J shed 5 bases, with 16 bases lying between them. Looked up from germline, CDR1 is LGHDT and CDR2 is YNNKEL (reference sequence). The CDR3 is made up of 14 amino acids. The CDR3 spells CASRKIEERETQYF. In DNA form, the CDR3 reads TGTGCCAGCAGAAAGATTGAAGAGCGGGAGACCCAGTACTTC.

There are a few counts of this clonotype. This chain links TRBV7-6 with TRBJ2-5; 8 bases line up with TRBD1. V trimming: 6 bases; J trimming: 3 bases; junction bases outside the gene matches: 15. The CDR3 has 17 residues. Per germline, CDR1 SGHVS and CDR2 FNYEAQ. The CDR3 nucleotides read TGTGCCAGCAGAGCCCGGACAGGGTTTGCCACCAAAGAGACCCAGTACTTC. Its protein product is CASRARTGFATKETQYF. The variable domain in full, completed from reference TRBV7-6 and TRBJ2-5, reads GAGVSQSPRYKVTKRGQDVALRCDPISGHVSLYWYRQALGQGPEFLTYFNYEAQQDKSGLPNDRFSAERPEGSISTLTIQRTEQRDSAMYRCASRARTGFATKETQYFGPGTRLLVL.

This clonotype was counted many times. The chain links TRBV5-6 to TRBJ1-3; weak D call: TRBD1 (6 bases). The CDR3 extends over 16 amino acids. V was trimmed by 4 bases and J by 4 bases, leaving 18 bases between them. Germline CDR1 SGHDT, CDR2 YYEEEE. For the CDR3, the DNA is TGTGCCAGCAGCCGCCCCCAGGGGTTGGTCGGAAACACCATATATTTT. Encoded protein: CASSRPQGLVGNTIYF.

A few counts support this clonotype. The V gene is TRBV29-1, the J gene TRBJ2-1; 11 bases map to TRBD2. J gave up 9 bases and V 7 bases, and 8 bases lay outside the gene matches. The germline V gene encodes CDR1 SQVTM and CDR2 ANQGSEA. CDR3 length: 13 residues. CDR3 DNA sequence: TGCAGCGCATTACTAGCGGGGGCTTCTGAGCAGTTCTTC. It encodes CSALLAGASEQFF.